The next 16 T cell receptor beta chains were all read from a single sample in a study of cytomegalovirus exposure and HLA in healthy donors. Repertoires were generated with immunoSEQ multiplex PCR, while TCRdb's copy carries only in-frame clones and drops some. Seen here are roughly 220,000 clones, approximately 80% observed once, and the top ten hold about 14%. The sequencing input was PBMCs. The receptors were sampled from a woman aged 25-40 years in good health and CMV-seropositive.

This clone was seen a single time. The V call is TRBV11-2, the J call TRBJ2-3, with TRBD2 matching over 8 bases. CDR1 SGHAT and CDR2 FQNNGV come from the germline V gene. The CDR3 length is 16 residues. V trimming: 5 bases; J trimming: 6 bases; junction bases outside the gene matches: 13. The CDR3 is CASSRAGTSGSDTQYF. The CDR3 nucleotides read TGTGCCAGCAGCCGCGCCGGTACTAGCGGCTCGGATACGCAGTATTTT.

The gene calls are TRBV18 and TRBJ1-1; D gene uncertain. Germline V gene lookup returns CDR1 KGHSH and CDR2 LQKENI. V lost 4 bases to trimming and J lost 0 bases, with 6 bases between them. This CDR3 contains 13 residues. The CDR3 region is CASSLRLNTEAFF. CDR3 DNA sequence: TGTGCCAGCTCACTTCGCCTGAACACTGAAGCTTTCTTT.

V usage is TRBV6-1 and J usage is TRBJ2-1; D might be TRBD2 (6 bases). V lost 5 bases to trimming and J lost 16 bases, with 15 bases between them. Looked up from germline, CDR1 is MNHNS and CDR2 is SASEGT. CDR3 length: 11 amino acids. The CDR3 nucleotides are TGTGCCAGCAGTTCGGGACTGGGCCGTTTCTTC. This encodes CASSSGLGRFF.

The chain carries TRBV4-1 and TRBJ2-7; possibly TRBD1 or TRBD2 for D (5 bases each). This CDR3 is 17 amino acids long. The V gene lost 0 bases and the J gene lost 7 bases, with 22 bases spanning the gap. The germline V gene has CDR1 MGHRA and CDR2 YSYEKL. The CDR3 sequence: CASSQDLGDGLGGEQYF. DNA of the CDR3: TGCGCCAGCAGCCAAGATTTGGGGGACGGCCTTGGGGGAGAGCAGTACTTC.

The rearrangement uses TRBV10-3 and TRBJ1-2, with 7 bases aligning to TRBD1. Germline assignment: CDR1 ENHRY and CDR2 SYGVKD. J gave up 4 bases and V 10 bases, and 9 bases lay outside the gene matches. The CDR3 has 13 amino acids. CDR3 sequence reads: CASTGTAIYGYTF. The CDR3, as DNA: TGTGCCAGCACTGGGACAGCCATCTATGGCTACACCTTC.

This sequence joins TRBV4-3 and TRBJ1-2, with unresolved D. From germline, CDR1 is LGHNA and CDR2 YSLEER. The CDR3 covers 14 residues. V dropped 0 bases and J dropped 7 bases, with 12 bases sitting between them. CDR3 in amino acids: CASSQDRADRGYTF. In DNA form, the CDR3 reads TGCGCCAGCAGCCAAGATCGGGCGGACCGTGGCTACACCTTC.

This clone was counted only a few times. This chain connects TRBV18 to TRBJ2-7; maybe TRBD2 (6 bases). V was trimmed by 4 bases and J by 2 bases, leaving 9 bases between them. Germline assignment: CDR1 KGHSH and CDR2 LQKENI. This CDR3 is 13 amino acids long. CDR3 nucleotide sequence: TGTGCCAGCTCACTGCGACTAGCCTACGAGCAGTACTTC. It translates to CASSLRLAYEQYF. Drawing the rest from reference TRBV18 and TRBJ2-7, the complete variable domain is NAGVMQNPRHLVRRRGQEARLRCSPMKGHSHVYWYRQLPEEGLKFMVYLQKENIIDESGMPKERFSAEFPKEGPSILRIQQVVRGDSAAYFCASSLRLAYEQYFGPGTRLTVT.

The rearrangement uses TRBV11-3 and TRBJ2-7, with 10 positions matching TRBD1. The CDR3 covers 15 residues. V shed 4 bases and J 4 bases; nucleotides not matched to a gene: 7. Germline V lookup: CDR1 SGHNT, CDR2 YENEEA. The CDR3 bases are TGTGCCAGCAGCTCCGGGACAGGGGTATTTTACGAGCAGTACTTC. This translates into CASSSGTGVFYEQYF.

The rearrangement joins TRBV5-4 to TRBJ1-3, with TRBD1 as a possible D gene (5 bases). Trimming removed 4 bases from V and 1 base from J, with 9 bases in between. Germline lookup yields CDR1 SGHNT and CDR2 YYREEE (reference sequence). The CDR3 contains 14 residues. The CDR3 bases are TGTGCCAGCAGCCCGGGGGGGTCTGGAAACACCATATATTTT. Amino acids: CASSPGGSGNTIYF.

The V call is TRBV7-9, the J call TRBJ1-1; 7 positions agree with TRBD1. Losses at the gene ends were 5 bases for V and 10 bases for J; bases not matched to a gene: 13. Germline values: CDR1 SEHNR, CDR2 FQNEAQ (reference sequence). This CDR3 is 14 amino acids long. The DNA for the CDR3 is TGTGCCAGCAGCCTACCTTACAGGGGATCCGGAGCTTTCTTT. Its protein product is CASSLPYRGSGAFF. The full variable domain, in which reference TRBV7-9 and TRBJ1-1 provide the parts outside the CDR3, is DTGVSQNPRHKITKRGQNVTFRCDPISEHNRLYWYRQTLGQGPEFLTYFQNEAQLEKSRLLSDRFSAERPKGSFSTLEIQRTEQGDSAMYLCASSLPYRGSGAFFGQGTRLTVV.

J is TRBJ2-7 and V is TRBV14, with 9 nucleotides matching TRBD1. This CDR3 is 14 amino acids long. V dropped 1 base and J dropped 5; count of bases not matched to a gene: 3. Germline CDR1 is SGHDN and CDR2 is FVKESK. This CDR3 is CASSQGDRANEQYF. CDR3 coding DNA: TGTGCCAGCAGCCAAGGGGACAGGGCCAACGAGCAGTACTTC.

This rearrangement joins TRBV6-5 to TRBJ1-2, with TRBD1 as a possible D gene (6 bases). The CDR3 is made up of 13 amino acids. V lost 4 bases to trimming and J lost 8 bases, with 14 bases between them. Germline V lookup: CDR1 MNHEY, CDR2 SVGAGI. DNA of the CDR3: TGTGCCAGCAGTTTCTCAGGACAGCACGGCTACACCTTC. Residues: CASSFSGQHGYTF.

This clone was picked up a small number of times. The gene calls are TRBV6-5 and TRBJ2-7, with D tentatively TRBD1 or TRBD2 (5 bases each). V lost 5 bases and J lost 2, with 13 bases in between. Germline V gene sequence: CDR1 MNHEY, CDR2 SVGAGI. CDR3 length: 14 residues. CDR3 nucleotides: TGTGCCAGCAGTAGCCCGGGGCTAGCCTACGAGCAGTACTTC. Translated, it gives CASSSPGLAYEQYF.

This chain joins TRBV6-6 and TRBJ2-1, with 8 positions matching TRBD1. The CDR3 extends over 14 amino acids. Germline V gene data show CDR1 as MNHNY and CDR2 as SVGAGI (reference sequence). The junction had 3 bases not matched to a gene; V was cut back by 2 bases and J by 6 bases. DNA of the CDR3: TGTGCCAGCAGTTACCGGGACAGGTTCAATGAGCAGTTCTTC. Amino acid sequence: CASSYRDRFNEQFF.

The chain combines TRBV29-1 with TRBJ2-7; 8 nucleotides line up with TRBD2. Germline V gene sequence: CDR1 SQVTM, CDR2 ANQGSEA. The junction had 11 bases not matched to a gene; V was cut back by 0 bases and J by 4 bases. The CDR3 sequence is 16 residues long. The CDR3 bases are TGCAGCGTTGAAGATCCTTTAAGCGGGAGAGAATACGAGCAGTACTTC. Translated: CSVEDPLSGREYEQYF.

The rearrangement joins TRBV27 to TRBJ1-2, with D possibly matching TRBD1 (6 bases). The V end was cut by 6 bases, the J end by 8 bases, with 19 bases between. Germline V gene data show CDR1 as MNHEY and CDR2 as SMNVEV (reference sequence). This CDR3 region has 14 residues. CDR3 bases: TGTGCCAGCAGGGCGACGGCAGGGGCGAGAGGCTACACCTTC. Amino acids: CASRATAGARGYTF.